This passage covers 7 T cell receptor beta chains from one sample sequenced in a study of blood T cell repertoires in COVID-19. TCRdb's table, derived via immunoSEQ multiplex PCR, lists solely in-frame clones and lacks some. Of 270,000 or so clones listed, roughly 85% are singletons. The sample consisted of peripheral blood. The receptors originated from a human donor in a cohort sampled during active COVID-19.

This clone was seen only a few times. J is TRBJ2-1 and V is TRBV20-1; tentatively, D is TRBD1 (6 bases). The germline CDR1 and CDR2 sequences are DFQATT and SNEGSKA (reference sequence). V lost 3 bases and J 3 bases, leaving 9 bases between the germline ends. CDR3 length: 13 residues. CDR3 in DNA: TGCAGTGCTAGTCAGGGGTTCTACAATGAGCAGTTCTTC. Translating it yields CSASQGFYNEQFF.

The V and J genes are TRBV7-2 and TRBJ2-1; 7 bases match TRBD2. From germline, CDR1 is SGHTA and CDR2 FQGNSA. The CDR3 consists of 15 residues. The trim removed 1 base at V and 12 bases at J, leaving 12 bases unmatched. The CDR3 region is CASSLGGLIEGGQFF. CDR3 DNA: TGTGCCAGCAGCTTAGGGGGACTAATCGAGGGAGGGCAGTTCTTC.

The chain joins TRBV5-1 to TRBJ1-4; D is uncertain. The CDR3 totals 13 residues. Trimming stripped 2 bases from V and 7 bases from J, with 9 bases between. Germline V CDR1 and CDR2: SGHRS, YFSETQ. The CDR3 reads CASSFTLSEKLFF. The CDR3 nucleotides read TGCGCCAGCAGCTTTACTTTGAGTGAAAAACTGTTTTTT.

The CDR3 loop reads CASSPRTGYSGNTIYF. The CDR3 DNA reads TGTGCCAGCAGCCCTCGGACAGGCTACTCTGGAAACACCATATATTTT. The chain employs TRBV7-2 and TRBJ1-3; 7 nucleotides match TRBD1. Trimming took 5 bases from V and 0 from J; bases not matched to a gene: 7. This CDR3 comprises 16 residues. Germline V gene data show CDR1 as SGHTA and CDR2 as FQGNSA.

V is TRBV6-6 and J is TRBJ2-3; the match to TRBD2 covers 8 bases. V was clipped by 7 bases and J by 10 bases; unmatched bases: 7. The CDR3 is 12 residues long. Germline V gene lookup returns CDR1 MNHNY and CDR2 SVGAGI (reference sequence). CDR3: CASKASGSAQYF. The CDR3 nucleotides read TGTGCCAGCAAGGCAAGCGGGAGTGCGCAGTATTTT.

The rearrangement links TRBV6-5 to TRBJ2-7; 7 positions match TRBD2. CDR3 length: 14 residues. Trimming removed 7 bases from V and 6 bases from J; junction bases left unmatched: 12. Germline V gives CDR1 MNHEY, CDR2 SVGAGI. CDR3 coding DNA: TGTGCCAGCAAGAGGGACGGGAGGCTCGGCGAGCAGTACTTC. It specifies CASKRDGRLGEQYF.

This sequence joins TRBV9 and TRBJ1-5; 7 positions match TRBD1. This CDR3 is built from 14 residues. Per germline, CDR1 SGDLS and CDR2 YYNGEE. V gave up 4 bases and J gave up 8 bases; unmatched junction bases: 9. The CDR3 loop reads CASSPRQGWEPQHF. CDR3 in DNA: TGTGCCAGCAGCCCTCGACAGGGTTGGGAGCCCCAGCATTTT. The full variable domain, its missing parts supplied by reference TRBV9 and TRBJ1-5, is DSGVTQTPKHLITATGQRVTLRCSPRSGDLSVYWYQQSLDQGLQFLIQYYNGEERAKGNILERFSAQQFPDLHSELNLSSLELGDSALYFCASSPRQGWEPQHFGDGTRLSIL.